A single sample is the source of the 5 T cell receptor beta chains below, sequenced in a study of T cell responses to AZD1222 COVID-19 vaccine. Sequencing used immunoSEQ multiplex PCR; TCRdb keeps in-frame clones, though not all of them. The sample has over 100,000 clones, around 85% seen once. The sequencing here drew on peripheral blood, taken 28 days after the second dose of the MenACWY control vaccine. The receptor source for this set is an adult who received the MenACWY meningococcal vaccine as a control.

Written as DNA, the CDR3 is TGTGCCAGCTCATCGGGACCTCAGCAGCCCCAGCATTTT. This encodes CASSSGPQQPQHF. V gene TRBV18 combines with J gene TRBJ1-5; maybe TRBD1 (5 bases). CDR1 KGHSH and CDR2 LQKENI come from the germline V gene. The CDR3 has 13 amino acids. V dropped 5 bases and J dropped 7 bases, with 12 bases sitting between them.

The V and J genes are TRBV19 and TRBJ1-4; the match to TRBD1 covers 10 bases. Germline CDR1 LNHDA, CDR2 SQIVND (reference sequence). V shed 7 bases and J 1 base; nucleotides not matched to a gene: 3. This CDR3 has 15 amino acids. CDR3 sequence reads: CASTRTGGTNEKLFF. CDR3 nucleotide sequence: TGTGCCAGTACCCGGACAGGGGGAACTAATGAAAAACTGTTTTTT.

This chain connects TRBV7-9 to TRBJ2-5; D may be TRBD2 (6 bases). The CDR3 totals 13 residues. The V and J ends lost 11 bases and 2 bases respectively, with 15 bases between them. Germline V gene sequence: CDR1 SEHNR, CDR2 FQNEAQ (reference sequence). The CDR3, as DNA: TGTGCCGGCGGACGGGACTCACAAGAGACCCAGTACTTC. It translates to CAGGRDSQETQYF.

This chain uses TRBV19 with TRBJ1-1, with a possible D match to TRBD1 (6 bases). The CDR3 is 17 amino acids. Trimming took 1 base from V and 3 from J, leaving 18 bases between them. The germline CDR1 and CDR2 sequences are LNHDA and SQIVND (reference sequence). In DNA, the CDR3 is TGTGCCAGTAGTATAGGGGGGCAGGCCTTCCAGGACACTGAAGCTTTCTTT. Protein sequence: CASSIGGQAFQDTEAFF.

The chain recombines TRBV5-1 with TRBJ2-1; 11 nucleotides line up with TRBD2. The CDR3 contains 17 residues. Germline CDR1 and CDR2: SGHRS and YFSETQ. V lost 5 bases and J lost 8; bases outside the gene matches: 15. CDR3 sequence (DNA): TGCGCCAGCAGAGACCTAGCGGGAGGTGGGCTCGGGGATGAGCAGTTCTTC. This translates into CASRDLAGGGLGDEQFF. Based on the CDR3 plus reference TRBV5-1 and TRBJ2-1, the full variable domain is KAGVTQTPRYLIKTRGQQVTLSCSPISGHRSVSWYQQTPGQGLQFLFEYFSETQRNKGNFPGRFSGRQFSNSRSEMNVSTLELGDSALYLCASRDLAGGGLGDEQFFGPGTRLTVL.